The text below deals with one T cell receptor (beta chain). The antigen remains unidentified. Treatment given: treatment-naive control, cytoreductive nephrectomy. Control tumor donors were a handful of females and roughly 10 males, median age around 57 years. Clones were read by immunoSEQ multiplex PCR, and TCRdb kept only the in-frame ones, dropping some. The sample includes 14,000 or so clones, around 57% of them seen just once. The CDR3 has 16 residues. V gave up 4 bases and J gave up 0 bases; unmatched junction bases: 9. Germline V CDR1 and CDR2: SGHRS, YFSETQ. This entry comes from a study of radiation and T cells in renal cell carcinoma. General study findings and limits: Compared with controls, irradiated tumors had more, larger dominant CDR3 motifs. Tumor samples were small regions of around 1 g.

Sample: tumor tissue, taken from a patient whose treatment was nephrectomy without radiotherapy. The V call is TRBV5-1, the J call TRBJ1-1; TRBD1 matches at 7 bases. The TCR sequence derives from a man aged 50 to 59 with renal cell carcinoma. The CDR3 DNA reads TGCGCCAGCAGCGCACAGGGAGGGGGCATGAACACTGAAGCTTTCTTT. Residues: CASSAQGGGMNTEAFF. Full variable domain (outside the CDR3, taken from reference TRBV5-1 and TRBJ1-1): KAGVTQTPRYLIKTRGQQVTLSCSPISGHRSVSWYQQTPGQGLQFLFEYFSETQRNKGNFPGRFSGRQFSNSRSEMNVSTLELGDSALYLCASSAQGGGMNTEAFFGQGTRLTVV.